A single sample is the source of the 18 T cell receptor beta chains below, sequenced in a study of cytomegalovirus exposure and HLA in healthy donors. Amplification used 60 Vbeta primers and 13 Jbeta primers. Sequencing used immunoSEQ multiplex PCR; TCRdb keeps in-frame clones, though not all of them. The table records about 160,000 clones, over 70% of them present only once. Specimen: PBMCs. These receptors were taken from a man aged 18 to 29 in good health and CMV-seropositive.

The V gene is TRBV11-3, the J gene TRBJ2-1; 7 bases map to TRBD1. Germline V gives CDR1 SGHNT, CDR2 YENEEA. V lost 1 base to trimming and J lost 1 base; unmatched junction nucleotides: 10. This CDR3 is 18 amino acids long. The CDR3 here is CASSLGWTRQGSYNEQFF. In DNA, the CDR3 is TGTGCCAGCAGCTTAGGGTGGACCCGACAGGGATCCTACAATGAGCAGTTCTTC. The full variable domain, its missing parts supplied by reference TRBV11-3 and TRBJ2-1, is EAGVVQSPRYKIIEKKQPVAFWCNPISGHNTLYWYLQNLGQGPELLIRYENEEAVDDSQLPKDRFSAERLKGVDSTLKIQPAELGDSAVYLCASSLGWTRQGSYNEQFFGPGTRLTVL.

This clone was seen more than once but under ten times. The CDR3: CASSLVSDRVYNEQFF. CDR3 sequence (DNA): TGCGCCAGCAGCTTGGTTTCGGACAGAGTATACAATGAGCAGTTCTTC. The genes are TRBV5-1 and TRBJ2-1; D is perhaps TRBD1 (6 bases). V lost 0 bases and J lost 4, with 14 bases in between. This CDR3 spans 16 amino acids. Germline-derived CDR1 and CDR2 are SGHRS and YFSETQ.

The rearrangement uses TRBV5-1 and TRBJ1-1; possible D gene TRBD1, 5 bases. The CDR3 is 13 residues long. Trimming removed 4 bases at V and 6 bases at J, with 13 bases between. Germline CDR1 is SGHRS and CDR2 is YFSETQ. CDR3 sequence (DNA): TGCGCCAGCAGCCTGCAGGGAAGGGCTGAAGCTTTCTTT. It is translated as CASSLQGRAEAFF.

The chain employs TRBV5-4 and TRBJ2-2; 12 nucleotides match TRBD2. The V gene's germline CDR1 is SGHNT and CDR2 YYREEE (reference sequence). CDR3 length: 16 amino acids. Trimming removed 4 bases from V and 3 bases from J; junction bases left unmatched: 4. The DNA for the CDR3 is TGTGCCAGCAGCCCCCTAGCGGGAGGGTACACCGGGGAGCTGTTTTTT. It is translated as CASSPLAGGYTGELFF.

The rearrangement joins TRBV2 to TRBJ2-1; D is uncertain. The CDR3 has 12 amino acids. Germline CDR1 is SNHLY and CDR2 is FYNNEI. V lost 6 bases and J 9 bases, leaving 12 bases between the germline ends. CDR3 nucleotides: TGTGCCAGCAGCATGGAACACAGTGAGCAGTTCTTC. It codes for CASSMEHSEQFF.

This clone was seen a few times. The chain joins TRBV5-1 to TRBJ2-7, with 11 nucleotides matching TRBD1. This CDR3 is 16 amino acids long. V lost 4 bases and J lost 3; bases outside the gene matches: 9. Germline CDR1 is SGHRS and CDR2 is YFSETQ. The CDR3 coding sequence is TGCGCCAGCAGCATGGGAATTGGGACAGGGGGCTACGAGCAGTACTTC. Its protein is CASSMGIGTGGYEQYF.

CDR3 amino acids: CASSQDSLPRMRGYTF. CDR3 in DNA: TGCGCCAGCAGCCAAGACTCCCTTCCTAGGATGCGTGGCTACACCTTC. The genes are TRBV4-1 and TRBJ1-2; no definite D call. The CDR3 sequence is 16 residues long. In germline, CDR1 is MGHRA, CDR2 YSYEKL. V shed 0 bases and J shed 7 bases, with 18 bases lying between them.

The sample holds a few counts of this clone. The genes are TRBV29-1 and TRBJ2-7, with TRBD2 as a possible D gene (6 bases). The CDR3 has 13 amino acids. V was cut by 6 bases and J by 3 bases, with 15 bases left in between. CDR1 is SQVTM and CDR2 is ANQGSEA in the germline V gene. CDR3 in amino acids: CSVGGPSGYEQYF. Written as DNA, the CDR3 is TGCAGCGTCGGGGGTCCCTCGGGCTACGAGCAGTACTTC.

The chain employs TRBV6-5 and TRBJ1-5, with D possibly TRBD1 on 5 matching bases. Germline V gives CDR1 MNHEY, CDR2 SVGAGI. The CDR3 consists of 14 residues. With 5 bases removed from V and 4 bases from J, the gap between germline ends came to 12 bases. The CDR3 nucleotides read TGTGCCAGCAGTCGCCGAACAGGAAATCAGCCCCAGCATTTT. Translated, it gives CASSRRTGNQPQHF.

The chain carries TRBV9 and TRBJ1-1, with D perhaps TRBD1 (5 bases). The CDR3 is 13 amino acids. The germline gives CDR1 SGDLS, CDR2 YYNGEE. Trimming pared 1 base from V and 5 bases from J, leaving 9 bases between. For the CDR3, the DNA is TGTGCCAGCAGCGTACAGGGTGTGACTGAAGCTTTCTTT. It codes for CASSVQGVTEAFF. Full variable domain (outside the CDR3, taken from reference TRBV9 and TRBJ1-1): DSGVTQTPKHLITATGQRVTLRCSPRSGDLSVYWYQQSLDQGLQFLIQYYNGEERAKGNILERFSAQQFPDLHSELNLSSLELGDSALYFCASSVQGVTEAFFGQGTRLTVV.

The rearrangement joins TRBV4-1 to TRBJ2-2; TRBD1 agrees at 7 bases. V shed 4 bases and J 6 bases; nucleotides not matched to a gene: 5. The CDR3 runs to 14 residues. Germline V gene data show CDR1 as MGHRA and CDR2 as YSYEKL. CDR3 loop: CASSPDRLPGELFF. The DNA for the CDR3 is TGCGCCAGCAGCCCGGACAGGTTACCCGGGGAGCTGTTTTTT.

The V call is TRBV27, the J call TRBJ1-3, with TRBD1 as a possible D gene (5 bases). The CDR3 consists of 14 residues. V lost 3 bases to trimming and J lost 1 base, with 7 bases between them. The germline CDR1 and CDR2 sequences are MNHEY and SMNVEV (reference sequence). This chain's CDR3 is CASSFAGSGNTIYF. The CDR3 DNA reads as TGTGCCAGCAGTTTTGCAGGGTCTGGAAACACCATATATTTT.

V is TRBV11-2 and J is TRBJ1-3; tentatively, D is TRBD1 (5 bases). Per germline, CDR1 SGHAT and CDR2 FQNNGV. CDR3 length: 17 residues. Trimming shortened V by 0 bases and J by 0 bases, and 12 bases separated the two germline ends. Written as DNA, the CDR3 is TGTGCCAGCAGCTTAGATTTACGGGGGAACTCTGGAAACACCATATATTTT. The encoded protein is CASSLDLRGNSGNTIYF.

The V call is TRBV6-1, the J call TRBJ2-7, with D uncertain. The germline V gene encodes CDR1 MNHNS and CDR2 SASEGT. Trimming took off 8 bases at V and 2 bases at J, with 16 bases between the two ends. CDR3 length: 14 amino acids. CDR3 protein: CASLNGFYPYEQYF. In nucleotides, the CDR3 is TGTGCCAGCCTTAATGGCTTTTACCCCTACGAGCAGTACTTC.

This clone was detected only once. The V call is TRBV5-4, the J call TRBJ2-4; TRBD2 agrees at 7 bases. V shed 1 base, J shed 0 bases, and the junction held 4 bases outside the gene matches. This CDR3 comprises 16 residues. Germline V gene sequence: CDR1 SGHNT, CDR2 YYREEE (reference sequence). The DNA of the CDR3 is TGTGCCAGCAGCTTGTGGGGGGGATCAGCCAAAAACATTCAGTACTTC. Protein sequence: CASSLWGGSAKNIQYF.

CDR3 sequence (DNA): TGTGCCAGCACCAGAACCCGACAGGCAAAATACAATGAGCAGTTCTTC. It encodes CASTRTRQAKYNEQFF. V and J are TRBV27 and TRBJ2-1; tentatively, D is TRBD1 (6 bases). The CDR3 has 16 residues. The ends were cut back, 7 bases at V and 4 bases at J, with 20 bases in the middle. CDR1 is MNHEY and CDR2 is SMNVEV in the germline V gene (reference sequence).

This clone came up a few times. The chain combines TRBV5-1 with TRBJ2-3; 11 positions agree with TRBD2. The length of the CDR3 is 15 residues. J gave up 6 bases and V 2 bases, and 5 bases lay outside the gene matches. Germline V gene data show CDR1 as SGHRS and CDR2 as YFSETQ. The CDR3 sequence: CASSLLAGGLDTQYF. CDR3 DNA sequence: TGCGCCAGCAGCTTATTAGCGGGGGGGCTCGATACGCAGTATTTT.

The chain links TRBV7-2 to TRBJ2-7; 14 bases match TRBD2. Germline V gene lookup returns CDR1 SGHTA and CDR2 FQGNSA. The CDR3 length is 18 residues. V was clipped by 4 bases and J by 0 bases; unmatched bases: 8. The CDR3, as DNA: TGTGCCAGCAGCTCCCCCCGGACTAGCGGGAGGTTCTCCTACGAGCAGTACTTC. It translates to CASSSPRTSGRFSYEQYF.